This T cell receptor (beta chain) was retrieved from a study of regulatory T cells in long-lasting Graves disease. According to the study, TCR beta libraries were built with iRepertoire HTBI primers and CDR3-region Arm-PCR. TCRdb itself ran the multiplex PCR reads through MiXCR, one entry per CDR3 protein. The data hold 200,000 to 250,000 distinct CDR3 sequences, with 15% to 20% observed a single time. This clonotype was counted a few times. Time point specified: newly diagnosed GD, antithyroid drugs for less than 3 months. PBMC RNA served as the TCR library source. The V end was cut by 1 base, the J end by 4 bases, with 18 bases between. The CDR3 is 17 amino acids. Germline V lookup: CDR1 LGHDT, CDR2 YNNKEL (reference sequence).

The chain joins TRBV3-1 to TRBJ2-3, with D unresolved. The origin of this receptor is a female donor with Graves disease. The sample here was peripheral blood mononuclear cells (PBMCs), taken at new diagnosis, from a patient treated with antithyroid drugs. The chain's CDR3 is CASSQVDLVLVADTQYF. In DNA, the CDR3 is TGTGCCAGCAGCCAAGTGGATCTAGTTCTGGTTGCAGATACGCAGTATTTT.